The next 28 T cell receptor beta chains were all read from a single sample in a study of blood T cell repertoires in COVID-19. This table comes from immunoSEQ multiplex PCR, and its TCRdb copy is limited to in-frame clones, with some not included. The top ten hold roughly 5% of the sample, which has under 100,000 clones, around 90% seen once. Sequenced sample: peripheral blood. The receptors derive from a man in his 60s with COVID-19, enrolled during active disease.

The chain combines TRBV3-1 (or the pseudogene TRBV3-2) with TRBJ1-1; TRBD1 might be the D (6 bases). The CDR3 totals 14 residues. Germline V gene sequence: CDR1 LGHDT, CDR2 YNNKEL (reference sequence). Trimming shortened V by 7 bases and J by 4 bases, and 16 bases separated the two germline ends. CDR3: CASKPTGLSTEAFF. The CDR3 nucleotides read TGTGCCAGCAAACCAACAGGGCTGAGCACTGAAGCTTTCTTT.

CDR3 coding DNA: TGTGCCAGCAGCCCTTTTAGCGGGAGGGTAAACAATGAGCAGTTCTTC. As protein: CASSPFSGRVNNEQFF. The chain joins TRBV5-5 to TRBJ2-1; 11 bases fit TRBD2. The CDR3 sequence is 16 residues long. Germline V gene data show CDR1 as SGHKS and CDR2 as YYEKEE (reference sequence). With V trimmed by 4 bases and J by 5 bases, 8 bases remained unmatched.

Here the CDR3 DNA reads TGTGCCAGCAGTTTAAACAGGGCGGGCGAGCAGTACTTC. This encodes CASSLNRAGEQYF. V is TRBV12-3 or TRBV12-4 and J is TRBJ2-7; the D gene is possibly TRBD1 (6 bases). This CDR3 is built from 13 residues. V was clipped by 2 bases and J by 6 bases, with 11 bases between them.

CDR3 in DNA: TGTGCCAGCTCACCGGGGGGAGTAGAAGAGACCCAGTACTTC. It encodes CASSPGGVEETQYF. V gene TRBV18 combines with J gene TRBJ2-5, with D possibly matching TRBD2 (6 bases). V was pared by 3 bases and J by 3 bases, with 11 bases between. The CDR3 length is 14 residues. Germline values: CDR1 KGHSH, CDR2 LQKENI.

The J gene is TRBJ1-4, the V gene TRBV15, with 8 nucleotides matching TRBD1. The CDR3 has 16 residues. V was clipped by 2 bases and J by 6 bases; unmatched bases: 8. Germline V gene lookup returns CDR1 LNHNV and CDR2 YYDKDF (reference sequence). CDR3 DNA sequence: TGTGCCACCAGCAGAACCTCAGGGGGCGCTCATGAAAAACTGTTTTTT. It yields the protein CATSRTSGGAHEKLFF.

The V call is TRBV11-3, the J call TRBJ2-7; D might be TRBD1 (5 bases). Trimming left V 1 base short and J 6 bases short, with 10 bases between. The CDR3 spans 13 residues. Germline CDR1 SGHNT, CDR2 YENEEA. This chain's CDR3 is CASSLVRGGEQYF. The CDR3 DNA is TGTGCCAGCAGCTTAGTAAGGGGCGGCGAGCAGTACTTC.

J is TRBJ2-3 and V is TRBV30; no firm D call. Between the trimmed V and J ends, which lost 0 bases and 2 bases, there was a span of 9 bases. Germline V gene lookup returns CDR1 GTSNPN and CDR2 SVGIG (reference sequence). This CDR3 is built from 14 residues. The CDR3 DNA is TGTGCCTGGAGTGTACGGAGAGACACAGATACGCAGTATTTT. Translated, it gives CAWSVRRDTDTQYF.

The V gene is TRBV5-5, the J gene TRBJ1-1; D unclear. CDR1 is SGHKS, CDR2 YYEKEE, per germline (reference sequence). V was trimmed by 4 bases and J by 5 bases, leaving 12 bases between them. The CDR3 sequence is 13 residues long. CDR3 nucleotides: TGTGCCAGCAGCCCCCCGGGTGGAACTGAAGCTTTCTTT. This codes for CASSPPGGTEAFF.

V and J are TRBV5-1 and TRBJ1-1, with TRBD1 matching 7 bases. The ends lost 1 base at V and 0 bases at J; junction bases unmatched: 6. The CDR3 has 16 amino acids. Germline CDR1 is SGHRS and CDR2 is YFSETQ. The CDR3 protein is CASSLTAGGMNTEAFF. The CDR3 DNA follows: TGCGCCAGCAGCTTGACCGCAGGGGGGATGAACACTGAAGCTTTCTTT.

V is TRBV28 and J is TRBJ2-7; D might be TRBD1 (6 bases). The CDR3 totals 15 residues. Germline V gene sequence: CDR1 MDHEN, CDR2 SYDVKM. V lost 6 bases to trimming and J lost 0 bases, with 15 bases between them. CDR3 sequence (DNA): TGTGCCAGCAGCGCCGGGACATCCTACTCCTACGAGCAGTACTTC. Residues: CASSAGTSYSYEQYF.

DNA for the CDR3: TGTGCCACCAGCAGAGATCTAGCGGGAACCACAGATACGCAGTATTTT. It codes for CATSRDLAGTTDTQYF. The V call is TRBV15, the J call TRBJ2-3; 9 bases map to TRBD2. CDR1 is LNHNV and CDR2 is YYDKDF in the germline V gene (reference sequence). The CDR3 is made up of 16 amino acids. J was trimmed by 2 bases and V by 0 bases; bases with no gene match: 3.

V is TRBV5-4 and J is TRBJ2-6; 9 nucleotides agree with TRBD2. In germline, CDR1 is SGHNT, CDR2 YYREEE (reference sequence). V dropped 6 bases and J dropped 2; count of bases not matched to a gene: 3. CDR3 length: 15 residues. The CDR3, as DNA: TGTGCCAGCACCGGCGGGGGGGCTGGGGCCAACGTCCTGACTTTC. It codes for CASTGGGAGANVLTF.

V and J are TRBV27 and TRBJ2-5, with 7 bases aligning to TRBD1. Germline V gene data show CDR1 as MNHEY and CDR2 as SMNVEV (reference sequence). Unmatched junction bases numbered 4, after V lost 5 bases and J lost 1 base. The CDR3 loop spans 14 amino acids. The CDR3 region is CASSRWDSQETQYF. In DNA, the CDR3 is TGTGCCAGCAGTAGGTGGGACAGCCAAGAGACCCAGTACTTC.

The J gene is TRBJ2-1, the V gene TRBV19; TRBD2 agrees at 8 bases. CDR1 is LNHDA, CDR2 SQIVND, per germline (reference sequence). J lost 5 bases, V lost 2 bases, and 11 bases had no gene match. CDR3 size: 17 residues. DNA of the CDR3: TGTGCCAGTAGTATAAATGTAGTAGCGGGGAATGACAATGAGCAGTTCTTC. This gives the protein CASSINVVAGNDNEQFF.

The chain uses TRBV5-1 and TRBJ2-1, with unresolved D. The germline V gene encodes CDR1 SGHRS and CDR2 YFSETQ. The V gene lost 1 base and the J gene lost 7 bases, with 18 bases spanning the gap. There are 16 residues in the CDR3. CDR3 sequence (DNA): TGCGCCAGCAGCTTGAGGCCACAAGCTACTACAAATGAGCAGTTCTTC. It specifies CASSLRPQATTNEQFF. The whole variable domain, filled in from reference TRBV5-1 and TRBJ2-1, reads KAGVTQTPRYLIKTRGQQVTLSCSPISGHRSVSWYQQTPGQGLQFLFEYFSETQRNKGNFPGRFSGRQFSNSRSEMNVSTLELGDSALYLCASSLRPQATTNEQFFGPGTRLTVL.

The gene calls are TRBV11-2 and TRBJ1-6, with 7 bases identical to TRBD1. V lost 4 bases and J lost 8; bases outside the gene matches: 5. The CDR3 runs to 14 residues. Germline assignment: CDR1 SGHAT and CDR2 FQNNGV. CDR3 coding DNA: TGTGCCAGCAGCTCCACAGGGGCGGATTCACCCCTCCACTTT. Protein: CASSSTGADSPLHF.

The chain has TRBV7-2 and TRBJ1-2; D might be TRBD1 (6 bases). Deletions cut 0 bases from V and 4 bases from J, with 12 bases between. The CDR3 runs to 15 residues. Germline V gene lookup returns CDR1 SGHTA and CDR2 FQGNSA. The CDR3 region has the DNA TGTGCCAGCAGCTTAGCTCTCTGGGGGCTCTATGGCTACACCTTC. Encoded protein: CASSLALWGLYGYTF.

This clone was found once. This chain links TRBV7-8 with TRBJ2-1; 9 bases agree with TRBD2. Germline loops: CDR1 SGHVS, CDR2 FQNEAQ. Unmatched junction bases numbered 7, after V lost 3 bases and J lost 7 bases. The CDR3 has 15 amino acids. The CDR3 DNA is TGTGCCAGCAGCTTGCAAGCGGGAGGTTCTAATGAGCAGTTCTTC. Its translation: CASSLQAGGSNEQFF.

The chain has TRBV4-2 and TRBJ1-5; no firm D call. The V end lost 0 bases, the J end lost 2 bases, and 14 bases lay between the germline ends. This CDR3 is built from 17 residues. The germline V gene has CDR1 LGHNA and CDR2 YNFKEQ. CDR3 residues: CASSQEAEAMGNQPQHF. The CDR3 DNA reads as TGTGCCAGCAGCCAAGAAGCCGAGGCCATGGGCAATCAGCCCCAGCATTTT.

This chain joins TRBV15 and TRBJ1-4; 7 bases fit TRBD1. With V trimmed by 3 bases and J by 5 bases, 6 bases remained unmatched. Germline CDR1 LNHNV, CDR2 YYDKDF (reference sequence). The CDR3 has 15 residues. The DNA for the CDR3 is TGTGCCACCAGCAGCGCTCTGACAGGGAATGAAAAACTGTTTTTT. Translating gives CATSSALTGNEKLFF.

The CDR3 region is CASSRDRALSNQPQHF. CDR3 bases: TGTGCCAGCAGCCGAGACAGAGCACTTAGCAATCAGCCCCAGCATTTT. The J gene is TRBJ1-5, the V gene TRBV7-8, with D perhaps matching TRBD1 (5 bases). The CDR3 extends over 16 amino acids. Trimming took off 5 bases at V and 0 bases at J, with 14 bases between the two ends. Germline V gives CDR1 SGHVS, CDR2 FQNEAQ.

The CDR3: CASSRERRTNYGYTF. For the CDR3, the DNA is TGTGCCAGCAGTCGCGAGAGGCGCACTAACTATGGCTACACCTTC. The chain combines TRBV5-4 with TRBJ1-2; D remains ambiguous. V gave up 5 bases and J gave up 0 bases, with 14 bases separating them. This CDR3 is 15 amino acids long. The germline V gene has CDR1 SGHNT and CDR2 YYREEE (reference sequence).

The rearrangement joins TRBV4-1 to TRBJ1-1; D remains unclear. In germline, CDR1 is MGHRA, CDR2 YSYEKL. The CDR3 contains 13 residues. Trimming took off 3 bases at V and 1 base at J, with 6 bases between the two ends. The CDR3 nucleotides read TGCGCCAGCAGCCACCTAGAGAACACTGAAGCTTTCTTT. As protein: CASSHLENTEAFF.

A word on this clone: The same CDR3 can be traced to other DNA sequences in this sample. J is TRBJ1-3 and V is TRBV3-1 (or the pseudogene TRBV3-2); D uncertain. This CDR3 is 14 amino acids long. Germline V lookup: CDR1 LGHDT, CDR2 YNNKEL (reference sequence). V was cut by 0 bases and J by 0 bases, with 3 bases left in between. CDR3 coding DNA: TGTGCCAGCAGCCAAGACAGCTCTGGAAACACCATATATTTT. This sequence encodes CASSQDSSGNTIYF.

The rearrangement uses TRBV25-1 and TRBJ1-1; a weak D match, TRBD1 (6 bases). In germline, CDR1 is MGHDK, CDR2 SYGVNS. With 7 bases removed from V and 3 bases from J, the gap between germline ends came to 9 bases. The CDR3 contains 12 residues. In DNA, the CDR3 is TGTGCCAGCACTACAGGGTACACTGAAGCTTTCTTT. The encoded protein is CASTTGYTEAFF.

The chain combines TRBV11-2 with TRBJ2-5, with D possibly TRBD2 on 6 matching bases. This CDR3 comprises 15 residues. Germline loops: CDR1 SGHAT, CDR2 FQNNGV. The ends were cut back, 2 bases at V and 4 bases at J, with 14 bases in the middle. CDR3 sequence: CASSLTDQEGETQYF. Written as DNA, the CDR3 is TGTGCCAGCAGCTTAACGGACCAGGAGGGAGAGACCCAGTACTTC.

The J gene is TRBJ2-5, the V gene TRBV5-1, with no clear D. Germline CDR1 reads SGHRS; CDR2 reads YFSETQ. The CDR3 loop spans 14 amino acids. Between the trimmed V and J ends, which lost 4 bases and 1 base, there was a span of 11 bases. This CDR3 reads CASSPVGSQETQYF. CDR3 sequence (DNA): TGCGCCAGCAGCCCCGTGGGCAGCCAAGAGACCCAGTACTTC.

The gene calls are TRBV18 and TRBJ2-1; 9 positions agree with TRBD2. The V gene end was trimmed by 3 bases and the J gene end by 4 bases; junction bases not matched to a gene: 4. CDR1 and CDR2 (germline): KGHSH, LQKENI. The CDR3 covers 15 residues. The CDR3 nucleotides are TGTGCCAGCTCACCCGGGACTAGCTTTTACAATGAGCAGTTCTTC. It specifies CASSPGTSFYNEQFF.